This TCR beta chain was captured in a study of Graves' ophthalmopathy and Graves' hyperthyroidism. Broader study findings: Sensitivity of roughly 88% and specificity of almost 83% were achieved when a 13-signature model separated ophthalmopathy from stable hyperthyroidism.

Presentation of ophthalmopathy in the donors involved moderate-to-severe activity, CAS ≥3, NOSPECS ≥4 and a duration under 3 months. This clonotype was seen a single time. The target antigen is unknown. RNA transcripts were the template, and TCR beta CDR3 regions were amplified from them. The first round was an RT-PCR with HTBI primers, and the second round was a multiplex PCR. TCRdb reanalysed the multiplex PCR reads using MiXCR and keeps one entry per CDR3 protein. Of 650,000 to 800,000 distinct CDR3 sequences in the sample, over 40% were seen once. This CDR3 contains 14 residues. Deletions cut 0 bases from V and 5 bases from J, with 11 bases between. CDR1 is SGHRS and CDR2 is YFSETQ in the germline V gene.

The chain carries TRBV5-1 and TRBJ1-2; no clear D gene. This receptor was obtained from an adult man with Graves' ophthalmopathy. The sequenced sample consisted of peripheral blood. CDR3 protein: CASSLGSRAYGYTF. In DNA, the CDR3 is TGCGCCAGCAGCTTGGGCAGCAGAGCGTATGGCTACACCTTC.